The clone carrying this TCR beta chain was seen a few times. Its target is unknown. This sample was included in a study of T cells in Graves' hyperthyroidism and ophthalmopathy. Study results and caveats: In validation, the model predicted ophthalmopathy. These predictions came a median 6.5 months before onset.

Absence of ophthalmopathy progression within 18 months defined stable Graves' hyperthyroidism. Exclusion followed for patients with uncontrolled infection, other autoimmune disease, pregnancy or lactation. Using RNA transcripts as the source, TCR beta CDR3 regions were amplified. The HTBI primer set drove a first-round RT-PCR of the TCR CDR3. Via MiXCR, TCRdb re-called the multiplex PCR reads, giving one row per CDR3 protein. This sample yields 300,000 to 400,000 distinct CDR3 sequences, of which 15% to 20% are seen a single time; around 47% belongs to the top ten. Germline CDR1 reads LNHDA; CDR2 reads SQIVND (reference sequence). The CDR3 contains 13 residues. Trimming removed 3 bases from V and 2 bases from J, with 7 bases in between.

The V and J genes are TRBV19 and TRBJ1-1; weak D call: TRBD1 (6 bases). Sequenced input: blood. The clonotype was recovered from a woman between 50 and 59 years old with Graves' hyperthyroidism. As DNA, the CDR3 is TGTGCCAGTAGTATGGGGGCTAACACTGAAGCTTTCTTT. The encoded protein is CASSMGANTEAFF.